The source of this T cell receptor beta chain is a study of T-cell reconstitution after alpha-beta-depleted transplantation in children (TCRdb year 2016). Context from the whole study: The study quantitatively tracked T-cell immune reconstitution after TCRalphabeta/CD19-depleted allogeneic hematopoietic cell transplantation in children using TCR repertoire profiling.

Reading from cysteine to phenylalanine, the CDR3 counts 18 amino acids. Only the CDR3 DNA is retained, 54 bases long and in frame from the first base. V loses 4 bases, J loses 2 bases, and the germline ends lie 18 bases apart. Many counts were recorded for this clonotype. Its antigen is not yet known. Base qualities are not recorded, but no much larger clone differs from it by a single base. Library preparation employed PCR. These reads were obtained on an Illumina HiSeq 2500. Molecular barcoding was employed in the preparation of TCR libraries, with unique molecular identifiers being used to normalize TCRbeta repertoire quantification. TCRdb handled the public reads itself, with Q25 trimming in fastp and clone calling in MiXCR, and kept productive beta chains. Records with the same CDR3 protein are collapsed into one entry carrying the most frequent genes and DNA. The sample table contains 490,000 or so distinct CDR3 sequences; only one count was recorded for under 15% of them. Around 6% of the sample goes to the ten largest clones.

The TCR originated in a human donor who donated a stem cell graft to a child with combined immunodeficiency. This specimen was PBMCs from the stem cell graft donor, taken from the stem cell graft. The sequence links TRBV12-3 or TRBV12-4 to TRBJ2-6; the D assignment is uncertain and may be TRBD1 or TRBD2, with 5 bases supporting each. In nucleotide form, the sequence is TGTGCCAGCAGTTCACCGGGACGGCAAACCACTGGGGCCAACGTCCTGACTTTC. The encoded protein is CASSSPGRQTTGANVLTF.